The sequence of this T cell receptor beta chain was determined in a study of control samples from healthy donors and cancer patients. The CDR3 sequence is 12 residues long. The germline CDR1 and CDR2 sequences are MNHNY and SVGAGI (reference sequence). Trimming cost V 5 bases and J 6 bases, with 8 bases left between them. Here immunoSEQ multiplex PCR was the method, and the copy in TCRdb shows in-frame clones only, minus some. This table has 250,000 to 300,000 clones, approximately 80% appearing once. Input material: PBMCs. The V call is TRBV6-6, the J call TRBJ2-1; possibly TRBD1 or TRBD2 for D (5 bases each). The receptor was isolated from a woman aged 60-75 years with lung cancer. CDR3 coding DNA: TGTGCCAGCAGTACTAGGGGCAATGAGCAGTTCTTC. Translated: CASSTRGNEQFF.